These 7 T cell receptor beta chains came from one sample sequenced in a study of blood T cell repertoires in COVID-19. Libraries were prepared by immunoSEQ multiplex PCR; TCRdb keeps only in-frame clonotypes and omits some of them. The table lists 100,000 to 150,000 clones, around 89% of them singletons. Sequences were obtained from peripheral blood. The receptors were gathered from a man in his forties or fifties with active or convalescent COVID-19.

The chain has TRBV25-1 and TRBJ1-1, with D hard to call. The CDR3 has 15 residues. Trimming cost V 3 bases and J 4 bases, with 15 bases left between them. Per germline, CDR1 MGHDK and CDR2 SYGVNS. The CDR3 nucleotides read TGTGCCAGCAGTGAGGAGGGCTTCGGACGCACTGAAGCTTTCTTT. Its translation: CASSEEGFGRTEAFF.

This chain joins TRBV14 and TRBJ1-1; TRBD1 might be the D (6 bases). Germline V lookup: CDR1 SGHDN, CDR2 FVKESK. CDR3 length: 13 residues. Deletions cut 4 bases from V and 2 bases from J, with 8 bases between. The CDR3 here is CASSRDINTEAFF. CDR3 sequence (DNA): TGTGCCAGCAGCCGGGACATAAACACTGAAGCTTTCTTT.

The chain joins TRBV20-1 to TRBJ1-4; D gene ambiguous. This CDR3 spans 11 amino acids. Germline loops: CDR1 DFQATT, CDR2 SNEGSKA (reference sequence). The CDR3 reads CGLLNNEKLFF. The CDR3 coding sequence is TGCGGACTGCTGAATAATGAAAAACTGTTTTTT.

The V and J genes are TRBV11-2 and TRBJ2-7; 8 bases map to TRBD2. The J segment lost 4 bases and the V segment lost 2 bases, leaving 7 bases of the junction unmatched. The germline V gene has CDR1 SGHAT and CDR2 FQNNGV. The length of the CDR3 is 15 residues. The CDR3 spells CASSLLAGTWYEQYF. CDR3 nucleotide sequence: TGTGCCAGCAGCTTATTAGCGGGAACGTGGTACGAGCAGTACTTC. Using reference TRBV11-2 and TRBJ2-7 for the parts outside the CDR3, the full variable domain is EAGVAQSPRYKIIEKRQSVAFWCNPISGHATLYWYQQILGQGPKLLIQFQNNGVVDDSQLPKDRFSAERLKGVDSTLKIQPAKLEDSAVYLCASSLLAGTWYEQYFGPGTRLTVT.

This chain joins TRBV28 and TRBJ1-2; the match to TRBD1 covers 9 bases. CDR3 length: 14 residues. Germline V CDR1 and CDR2: MDHEN, SYDVKM. The junction had 6 bases not matched to a gene; V was cut back by 6 bases and J by 4 bases. This CDR3 reads CASSSGTGLYGYTF. CDR3 coding DNA: TGTGCCAGCAGCTCCGGGACAGGGCTCTATGGCTACACCTTC.

This clone was counted a few times. The gene calls are TRBV6-6 and TRBJ2-1; possibly TRBD1 for D (6 bases). V was clipped by 4 bases and J by 5 bases, with 9 bases between them. This CDR3 is built from 13 residues. Germline V gives CDR1 MNHNY, CDR2 SVGAGI (reference sequence). CDR3 in amino acids: CASSLGQNNEQFF. CDR3 nucleotides: TGTGCCAGCAGTTTAGGACAGAACAATGAGCAGTTCTTC.

This chain connects TRBV7-2 to TRBJ2-5, with TRBD1 as a possible D gene (6 bases). The CDR3 extends over 14 amino acids. V lost 5 bases, J lost 4 bases, and 14 bases lay in between. Germline V CDR1 and CDR2: SGHTA, FQGNSA. The CDR3: CASSTKGQGETQYF. In nucleotides, the CDR3 is TGTGCCAGCAGCACTAAGGGACAAGGAGAGACCCAGTACTTC.